This paragraph reports one T cell receptor beta chain. The CDR3 runs 12 residues. CDR1 and CDR2 from the germline V gene are MNHEY and SMNVEV (reference sequence). The V end was cut by 8 bases, the J end by 4 bases, with 9 bases between. Clones were sequenced by immunoSEQ multiplex PCR, and TCRdb holds only the in-frame ones, with some missing. The sample consists of about 170,000 clones, around 94% of them appearing once. The data originate from a study of control samples from healthy donors and cancer patients. The receptor was derived from a woman under 30 in good health. J is TRBJ1-5 and V is TRBV27, with a weak D call TRBD1 (5 bases). Sequences were obtained from blood. The DNA for the CDR3 is TGTGCCAGCGGGGCAGTGAATCAGCCCCAGCATTTT. Its protein product is CASGAVNQPQHF.